This TCR beta chain was captured by sequencing in a study of control samples from healthy donors and cancer patients. The CDR3 runs 13 residues. Germline V gene sequence: CDR1 GTSNPN, CDR2 SVGIG (reference sequence). V dropped 6 bases and J dropped 2; count of bases not matched to a gene: 4. Sequencing used immunoSEQ multiplex PCR; TCRdb keeps in-frame clones, though not all of them. The table has about 120,000 clones, over 85% seen once. The rearrangement uses TRBV30 and TRBJ1-2; 9 bases are shared with TRBD1. The receptor comes from a man aged 25 to 40 in good health. Material: blood. CDR3 in amino acids: CACPGTGNYGYTF. CDR3 bases: TGTGCCTGCCCCGGGACAGGGAACTATGGCTACACCTTC.